This T cell receptor (beta chain) was sequenced for a study of OX40 agonist ivuxolimab in advanced cancers. A note on this clone: Its cognate antigen is unknown.

Germline CDR1 MNHNS, CDR2 SASEGT. The CDR3 has 14 residues. V was pared by 11 bases and J by 6 bases, with 11 bases of the junction left unmatched. Study findings and constraints: It was not determined which antigens were specifically recognized by the peripheral T cells that had undergone clonal expansion.

Exclusion applied to patients with autoimmune disease history or systemic immunosuppression. Here immunoSEQ multiplex PCR was the method, and the copy in TCRdb shows in-frame clones only, minus some. The sample records tens of thousands of clones, roughly 92% being singletons. The chain employs TRBV6-1 and TRBJ2-2, with 8 bases identical to TRBD1. The sample was CD4+ or CD8+ T cells sorted from blood, taken in a trial of the OX40 agonist ivuxolimab. The source is an adult with an advanced solid tumor such as melanoma, head and neck, liver or kidney cancer. In DNA, the CDR3 is TGTGCCTGTACCGGGACAGGAGCCTCCGGGGAGCTGTTTTTT. This sequence encodes CACTGTGASGELFF.